This TCR beta chain was obtained from a study of shared clonotypes between healthy human individuals. Germline V gene sequence: CDR1 LNHDA, CDR2 SQIVND (reference sequence). The junction had 17 bases not matched to a gene; V was cut back by 11 bases and J by 2 bases. The CDR3 extends over 16 amino acids. Original processing methods: Filtering differed for immunoSEQ, which gave only junction sequences without quality scores. Sequenced by immunoSEQ multiplex PCR; TCRdb stores in-frame clones only, minus some. For V, J and clone size, that table is used; D and trimming come from the DNA. The table records around 2.5 million clones, roughly 93% of them present only once.

This chain connects TRBV19 to TRBJ2-7, with TRBD2 identical over 8 bases. The specimen sequenced was naive CD4+ T cells from PBMCs. Stated subset: CD45RA+ positively selected. The TCR was taken from a man younger than 30 in good health. Some clones in this sample may be carry-over from other donors' samples. Written as DNA, the CDR3 is TGTGCCCCCTCGGGCCCATCAGCGGGAGTCACCTACGAGCAGTACTTC. It encodes CAPSGPSAGVTYEQYF.